The rows below give T cell receptor beta chains drawn from one sample of a study of early T cells in non-severe SARS-CoV-2 infection. Using its own MiXCR run on the 5' RACE reads, TCRdb lists one record per CDR3 protein. This sample yields around 64,000 distinct CDR3 sequences, of which 12% are seen a single time; 5% to 6.5% belongs to the top ten. The sample taken for sequencing was whole blood. The receptor set was obtained from an adult who was a healthcare worker with PCR-confirmed SARS-CoV-2 infection or an uninfected control (not recorded which). Both conserved end residues are part of each CDR3. The order of the fields is V gene, J gene, D gene, clone size, CDR3 protein, CDR3 DNA. The D gene is left open where the match is weak. Clone size is stated in some rows and not others, as once, few, many or a class when expanded.

V gene: TRBV5-1; J gene: TRBJ2-2; D gene: -; clone size: -; CDR3 protein: CASSFQANTGELFF; CDR3 DNA: TGCGCCAGCAGCTTTCAGGCGAACACCGGGGAGCTGTTTTTT
V gene: TRBV7-3; J gene: TRBJ2-3; D gene: -; clone size: few; CDR3 protein: CASSLTYGLDTQYF; CDR3 DNA: TGTGCCAGCAGCTTAACGTATGGTCTAGATACGCAGTATTTT
V gene: TRBV6-1; J gene: TRBJ1-1; D gene: -; clone size: few; CDR3 protein: CASSEYEQGRGAFF; CDR3 DNA: TGTGCCAGCAGTGAATACGAACAGGGTCGAGGAGCTTTCTTT
V gene: TRBV11-2; J gene: TRBJ2-1; D gene: -; clone size: -; CDR3 protein: CASSLERGSNNEQFF; CDR3 DNA: TGTGCCAGCAGCTTAGAGAGGGGCTCCAACAATGAGCAGTTCTTC
V gene: TRBV18; J gene: TRBJ1-5; D gene: -; clone size: many; CDR3 protein: CASSVASNQPQHF; CDR3 DNA: TGTGCCAGCTCCGTGGCTAGCAATCAGCCCCAGCATTTT
V gene: TRBV6-6; J gene: TRBJ1-1; D gene: TRBD1; clone size: -; CDR3 protein: CASSYSGQGAGWTEAFF; CDR3 DNA: TGTGCCAGCAGTTACTCGGGGCAGGGGGCCGGATGGACTGAAGCTTTCTTT
V gene: TRBV10-3; J gene: TRBJ1-3; D gene: -; clone size: -; CDR3 protein: CAISGTASGNTIYF; CDR3 DNA: TGTGCCATCAGTGGGACAGCCTCTGGAAACACCATATATTTT
V gene: TRBV27; J gene: TRBJ2-3; D gene: TRBD1; clone size: few; CDR3 protein: CASSFDRGTSDTQYF; CDR3 DNA: TGTGCCAGCAGTTTCGACAGGGGGACATCAGATACGCAGTATTTT
V gene: TRBV15; J gene: TRBJ2-3; D gene: TRBD2; clone size: -; CDR3 protein: CATSLGSGVDTQYF; CDR3 DNA: TGTGCCACCAGCCTGGGTAGCGGGGTTGATACGCAGTATTTT
V gene: TRBV6-6; J gene: TRBJ1-1; D gene: -; clone size: -; CDR3 protein: CASSYRDGEAFF; CDR3 DNA: TGTGCCAGCAGTTACCGAGACGGTGAAGCTTTCTTT
V gene: TRBV7-9; J gene: TRBJ2-1; D gene: TRBD2; clone size: many; CDR3 protein: CASSGTTSGGPTTTYNEQFF; CDR3 DNA: TGTGCCAGCAGCGGGACGACTAGCGGGGGTCCCACAACAACCTACAATGAGCAGTTCTTC
V gene: TRBV5-5; J gene: TRBJ2-3; D gene: -; clone size: many; CDR3 protein: CASSLDTGTPTQYF; CDR3 DNA: TGTGCCAGCAGCTTGGACACAGGGACCCCAACGCAGTATTTT
V gene: TRBV10-3; J gene: TRBJ1-1; D gene: TRBD1; clone size: many; CDR3 protein: CAIRDRANTEAFF; CDR3 DNA: TGTGCCATCAGGGACAGGGCGAACACTGAAGCTTTCTTT
V gene: TRBV6-5; J gene: TRBJ2-1; D gene: -; clone size: many; CDR3 protein: CASSKGGGEQFF; CDR3 DNA: TGTGCCAGCAGTAAAGGGGGTGGTGAGCAGTTCTTC
V gene: TRBV18; J gene: TRBJ1-1; D gene: TRBD1; clone size: many; CDR3 protein: CASSPTRQGLDTEAFF; CDR3 DNA: TGTGCCAGCTCACCCACCCGACAGGGGTTAGACACTGAAGCTTTCTTT
V gene: TRBV7-2; J gene: TRBJ2-1; D gene: -; clone size: few; CDR3 protein: CASTISGMSYNEQFF; CDR3 DNA: TGTGCCAGCACCATAAGCGGAATGTCCTACAATGAGCAGTTCTTC
V gene: TRBV7-2; J gene: TRBJ2-4; D gene: -; clone size: -; CDR3 protein: CASSNRGGSAKNIQYF; CDR3 DNA: TGTGCCAGCAGCAACAGGGGAGGCTCAGCCAAAAACATTCAGTACTTC